The present T cell receptor beta chain was sequenced within a study of blood T cell repertoires in COVID-19. Overall study context: The analysed material was cDNA or gDNA that came from T cells, B-cell-depleted T cells, or PBMCs.

The CDR3 runs 14 residues. Participant-reported clinical history was the basis for cohort assignment. Some clones are missing from TCRdb's copy, which holds only in-frame ones; the method was immunoSEQ multiplex PCR. The sample has under 250,000 clones; about four fifths are singletons. The rearrangement joins TRBV21-1 to TRBJ1-6. TRBV21-1 is given as a pseudogene. This clonotype originated in a man in his fifties or sixties who had recovered from COVID-19. Sequencing was carried out using PBMCs or T cells enriched from blood (not recorded which). The DNA for the CDR3 is TGTGCCAGCAGCCGGGGTTTGGATAATTCACCCCTCCACTTT. It codes for CASSRGLDNSPLHF.